This TCR beta chain was sequenced during a study of blood T cell repertoires in COVID-19. Germline CDR1 LNHDA, CDR2 SQIVND (reference sequence). Trimming took 5 bases from V and 3 from J; bases not matched to a gene: 4. This CDR3 region has 14 residues. The authors' processing: Reference gene primer amplification yielded estimated nucleated cell counts. Only in-frame clones appear in the TCRdb table, and some are missing; sequencing was by immunoSEQ multiplex PCR. That table supplies the V and J calls and clone size; D and trimming were determined from the DNA. The data show about 350,000 clones, around 87% seen once. Assignment of participants to cohorts was predicated upon participant-reported clinical history. What the recovered Cohort 3 donors had was two negative PCRs, clearance, or symptom resolution.

The source material was PBMCs or T cells enriched from blood (not recorded which). This chain links TRBV19 with TRBJ2-3, with TRBD1 matching 8 bases. This TCR derives from a woman in her twenties or thirties who had recovered from COVID-19. The CDR3 DNA sequence: TGTGCCAGTAGTCGAGGACAGGGAACAGATACGCAGTATTTT. It yields the protein CASSRGQGTDTQYF.